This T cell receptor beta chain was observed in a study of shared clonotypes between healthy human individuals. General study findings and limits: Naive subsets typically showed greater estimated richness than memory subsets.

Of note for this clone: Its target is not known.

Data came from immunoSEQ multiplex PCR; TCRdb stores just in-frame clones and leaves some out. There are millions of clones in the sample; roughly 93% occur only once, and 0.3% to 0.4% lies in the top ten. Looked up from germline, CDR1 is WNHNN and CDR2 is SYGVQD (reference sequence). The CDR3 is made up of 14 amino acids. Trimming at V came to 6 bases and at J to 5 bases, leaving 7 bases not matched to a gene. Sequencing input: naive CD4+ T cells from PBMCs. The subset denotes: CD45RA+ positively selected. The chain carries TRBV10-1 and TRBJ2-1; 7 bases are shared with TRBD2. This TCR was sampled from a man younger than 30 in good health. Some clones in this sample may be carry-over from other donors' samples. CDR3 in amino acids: CASSPGTINNEQFF. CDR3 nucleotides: TGCGCCAGCAGCCCCGGGACTATCAACAATGAGCAGTTCTTC.